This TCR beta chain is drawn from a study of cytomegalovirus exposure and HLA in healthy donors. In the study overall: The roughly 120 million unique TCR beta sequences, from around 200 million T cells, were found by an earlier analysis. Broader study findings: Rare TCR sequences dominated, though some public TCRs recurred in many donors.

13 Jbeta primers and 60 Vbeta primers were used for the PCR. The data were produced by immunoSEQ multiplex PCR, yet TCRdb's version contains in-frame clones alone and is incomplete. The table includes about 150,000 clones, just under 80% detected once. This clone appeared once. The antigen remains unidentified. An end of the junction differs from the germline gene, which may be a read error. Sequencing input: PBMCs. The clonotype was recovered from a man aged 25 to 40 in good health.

CDR3 loop: CSSSAPGGFDEKLFF. CDR3 in DNA: TGTTCCAGCAGCGCCCCAGGGGGGTTCGATGAAAAACTGTTTTTT. The chain joins TRBV7-9 to TRBJ1-4; 7 bases map to TRBD1. There are 15 residues in the CDR3. Germline CDR1 is SEHNR and CDR2 is FQNEAQ (reference sequence).